The 18 T cell receptor beta chains given below trace back to one sample, sequenced in a study of T cell repertoires in cytomegalovirus infection. One entry per CDR3 protein results from TCRdb running MiXCR on the reads. The table includes a few hundred thousand distinct CDR3 sequences, about 25% detected once. Material: PBMCs. Every receptor here comes from a human donor in good health (CMV status not recorded). Some clones in this sample may be carry-over from other donors' samples.

This clonotype has ten or more counts. J is TRBJ1-2 and V is TRBV7-8, with D tentatively TRBD1 (5 bases). The germline gives CDR1 SGHVS, CDR2 FQNEAQ. The V and J ends lost 0 bases and 3 bases respectively, with 14 bases between them. The CDR3 runs to 16 residues. The CDR3 spells CASSLAGFGTDYGYTF. The CDR3 DNA sequence: TGTGCCAGCAGCTTAGCTGGGTTCGGGACGGACTATGGCTACACCTTC.

This clonotype was observed a handful of times. The chain joins TRBV7-9 to TRBJ2-3; D gene unclear. Trimming took 1 base from V and 0 from J, leaving 8 bases between them. The CDR3 has 15 amino acids. Germline assignment: CDR1 SEHNR and CDR2 FQNEAQ (reference sequence). The DNA for the CDR3 is TGTGCCAGCAGCTTAGGGCTTATCAGCACAGATACGCAGTATTTT. Translation: CASSLGLISTDTQYF.

The rearrangement uses TRBV12-3 or TRBV12-4 and TRBJ2-1, with 7 bases aligning to TRBD1. This CDR3 contains 14 residues. With 6 bases clipped from V and 3 bases from J, the junction kept 5 bases outside the gene matches. The CDR3 DNA reads TGTGCCAGCAGGCCGGGACAGAACTACAATGAGCAGTTCTTC. It is translated as CASRPGQNYNEQFF.

This clonotype has only a few counts. The gene calls are TRBV4-3 and TRBJ1-2, with 9 bases aligning to TRBD1. CDR1 LGHNA and CDR2 YSLEER come from the germline V gene. The CDR3 runs to 13 residues. The J segment lost 8 bases and the V segment lost 3 bases, leaving 4 bases of the junction unmatched. The CDR3 sequence is CASSQEQGAGYTF. The CDR3 nucleotides are TGCGCCAGCAGCCAGGAACAGGGGGCAGGCTACACCTTC.

This clonotype has only a few counts. This rearrangement joins TRBV6-2 or TRBV6-3 to TRBJ2-7; 9 nucleotides line up with TRBD1. After removal of 6 bases from V and 3 bases from J, the junction contained 9 bases not matched to a gene. Germline CDR1 is MNHEY and CDR2 is SVGEGT. The CDR3 is made up of 15 amino acids. CDR3 in DNA: TGTGCCAGCAGGTACGGGACAGGGAGTGACTACGAGCAGTACTTC. Protein sequence: CASRYGTGSDYEQYF.

The chain uses TRBV19 and TRBJ1-3; D ambiguous. Germline CDR1 is LNHDA and CDR2 is SQIVND (reference sequence). The CDR3 runs to 15 residues. The V end lost 5 bases, the J end lost 3 bases, and 14 bases lay between the germline ends. The CDR3 loop reads CASSWTTASGNTIYF. In DNA, the CDR3 is TGTGCCAGTAGTTGGACTACAGCTAGTGGAAACACCATATATTTT. Drawing the rest from reference TRBV19 and TRBJ1-3, the complete variable domain is DGGITQSPKYLFRKEGQNVTLSCEQNLNHDAMYWYRQDPGQGLRLIYYSQIVNDFQKGDIAEGYSVSREKKESFPLTVTSAQKNPTAFYLCASSWTTASGNTIYFGEGSWLTVV.

This clonotype was observed a handful of times. This chain's CDR3 is CASSYRGPNTGELFF. The CDR3 DNA sequence: TGTGCCAGCAGTTACCGAGGGCCGAACACCGGGGAGCTGTTTTTT. The chain joins TRBV6-5 to TRBJ2-2, with a weak D call TRBD2 (5 bases). This CDR3 has 15 residues. CDR1 is MNHEY and CDR2 is SVGAGI in the germline V gene. V was clipped by 2 bases and J by 0 bases, with 7 bases between them.

This clonotype was detected ten times or more. The genes are TRBV7-6 and TRBJ2-2, with unresolved D. The V end was cut by 5 bases, the J end by 3 bases, with 13 bases between. This CDR3 contains 15 residues. In germline, CDR1 is SGHVS, CDR2 FNYEAQ. The CDR3 DNA reads TGTGCCAGCAGCGCGGAGAGCACGGACACCGGGGAGCTGTTTTTT. Translating it yields CASSAESTDTGELFF.

In its sample, this clonotype was seen many times. The V and J genes are TRBV7-2 and TRBJ1-6; D perhaps matches TRBD1 (5 bases). V was trimmed by 3 bases and J by 7 bases, leaving 13 bases between them. CDR1 SGHTA and CDR2 FQGNSA come from the germline V gene. This CDR3 is 15 amino acids long. The CDR3 region has the DNA TGTGCCAGCAGCTTTCAATCGGGGGTAAATTCACCCCTCCACTTT. Translation gives CASSFQSGVNSPLHF. Together with reference TRBV7-2 and TRBJ1-6, the CDR3 gives the full variable domain: GAGVSQSPSNKVTEKGKDVELRCDPISGHTALYWYRQSLGQGLEFLIYFQGNSAPDKSGLPSDRFSAERTGGSVSTLTIQRTQQEDSAVYLCASSFQSGVNSPLHFGNGTRLTVT.

This clonotype was seen a few times. This chain uses TRBV12-3 or TRBV12-4 with TRBJ2-7; no firm D call. V was shortened by 7 bases and J by 4 bases, with 20 bases between the two germline ends. The CDR3 contains 15 residues. CDR3 DNA: TGTGCCAGCAAATTCTCCGACGGAATCCCATACGAGCAGTACGTC. It codes for CASKFSDGIPYEQYV.

The CDR3 is CASRESWPIYEQYV. Here the CDR3 DNA reads TGTGCCAGCAGAGAGTCATGGCCAATCTACGAGCAGTACGTC. The chain combines TRBV2 with TRBJ2-7; D not certain. The CDR3 is 14 amino acids. Germline CDR1 reads SNHLY; CDR2 reads FYNNEI. V was cut by 6 bases and J by 3 bases, with 15 bases left in between.

This clonotype was counted a few times. This chain links TRBV20-1 with TRBJ2-2; the match to TRBD2 covers 14 bases. J was trimmed by 8 bases and V by 6 bases; bases with no gene match: 8. The CDR3 is made up of 15 amino acids. Germline V gene data show CDR1 as DFQATT and CDR2 as SNEGSKA (reference sequence). In nucleotides, the CDR3 is TGCAGTGCCACTGGGACTAGCGGGAGAGGTGGGGAGCTGTTTTTT. Its translation is CSATGTSGRGGELFF.

The rearrangement links TRBV15 to TRBJ2-7; 10 nucleotides align to TRBD1. V lost 5 bases and J lost 5; bases outside the gene matches: 9. The germline V gene has CDR1 LNHNV and CDR2 YYDKDF (reference sequence). The CDR3 totals 15 residues. CDR3 loop: CATSPSRDRGHEQYF. DNA of the CDR3: TGTGCCACCAGCCCGTCCCGGGACAGGGGCCACGAGCAGTACTTC.

There are many counts of this clonotype. The V call is TRBV10-3, the J call TRBJ2-1; D is unresolved. CDR1 is ENHRY, CDR2 SYGVKD, per germline. The CDR3 contains 14 residues. Trimming shortened V by 6 bases and J by 4 bases, and 13 bases separated the two germline ends. The CDR3 spells CAIRVGGLYNEQFF. The CDR3, as DNA: TGTGCCATCAGGGTGGGTGGGCTGTACAATGAGCAGTTCTTC.

The chain employs TRBV28 and TRBJ2-3; 9 bases match TRBD1. The CDR3 length is 13 residues. Germline V gives CDR1 MDHEN, CDR2 SYDVKM. V shed 7 bases and J 4 bases; nucleotides not matched to a gene: 3. The CDR3 here is CASKGQGPDTQYF. CDR3 bases: TGTGCCAGCAAGGGACAGGGCCCAGATACGCAGTATTTT.

V gene TRBV28 combines with J gene TRBJ2-2; D perhaps matches TRBD1 (5 bases). The CDR3 contains 14 residues. Germline V CDR1 and CDR2: MDHEN, SYDVKM. Trimming removed 7 bases from V and 4 bases from J, with 13 bases in between. The DNA for the CDR3 is TGTGCCAGCATGGACATGGGGTCCACCGGGGAGCTGTTTTTT. Encoded protein: CASMDMGSTGELFF.

This clonotype was seen more than once but under ten times. This chain joins TRBV19 and TRBJ1-1; D is possibly TRBD1 (5 bases). Germline V gene sequence: CDR1 LNHDA, CDR2 SQIVND (reference sequence). CDR3 length: 11 residues. V was cut by 5 bases and J by 6 bases, with 7 bases left in between. CDR3: CASSRGAEAFF. The CDR3 bases are TGTGCCAGTAGTCGGGGGGCTGAAGCTTTCTTT.

This chain links TRBV6-1 with TRBJ1-4; possibly TRBD1 for D (5 bases). CDR1 and CDR2 (germline): MNHNS, SASEGT. The ends were cut back, 6 bases at V and 8 bases at J, with 13 bases in the middle. The CDR3 covers 13 residues. The CDR3 loop is CASSPGAGEKLFF. The CDR3 nucleotides are TGTGCCAGCAGCCCCGGGGCAGGAGAAAAACTGTTTTTT.